The 15 T cell receptor beta chains given below trace back to one sample, sequenced in a study of CD8 T cells in ankylosing spondylitis. Via MiXCR, TCRdb re-called the 5' RACE reads, giving one row per CDR3 protein. The sample contains a few hundred thousand distinct CDR3 sequences, around 20% of which appear only once. The sequenced material came from blood, either unsorted or a sorted T cell fraction (not recorded which). Every receptor here comes from a male donor with ankylosing spondylitis or in good health (not recorded which).

The sample holds a few counts of this clonotype. This chain uses TRBV4-1 with TRBJ2-3; TRBD1 is a possible D gene (6 bases). This CDR3 contains 14 residues. Trimming left V 2 bases short and J 2 bases short, with 8 bases between. Germline CDR1 MGHRA, CDR2 YSYEKL. CDR3 sequence (DNA): TGCGCCAGCAGCCAACGGGACACCACAGATACGCAGTATTTT. Protein: CASSQRDTTDTQYF.

The V and J genes are TRBV3-1 and TRBJ2-5; 8 bases are a match to TRBD1. V trimming: 0 bases; J trimming: 7 bases; junction bases outside the gene matches: 13. The CDR3 is 17 residues long. Germline V gene data show CDR1 as LGHDT and CDR2 as YNNKEL (reference sequence). The CDR3 nucleotides are TGTGCCAGCAGCCAAGATCAGGACAGGGACGCCAAGAGGACCCAGTACTTC. This translates into CASSQDQDRDAKRTQYF.

This clonotype was counted between two and nine times. The chain joins TRBV11-2 to TRBJ2-3; D is ambiguous. V lost 6 bases and J 4 bases, leaving 14 bases between the germline ends. Germline V gene sequence: CDR1 SGHAT, CDR2 FQNNGV. There are 14 residues in the CDR3. CDR3 sequence reads: CASRAHGFPDTQYF. The CDR3 DNA follows: TGTGCCAGCAGGGCACATGGGTTCCCAGATACGCAGTATTTT.

The chain joins TRBV6-1 to TRBJ2-1; 12 bases are a match to TRBD2. Germline V lookup: CDR1 MNHNS, CDR2 SASEGT. This CDR3 region has 21 residues. The V segment lost 9 bases and the J segment 2 bases; nucleotides outside the gene matches: 23. This chain's CDR3 is CASRSTTGLAGPGPPYNEQFF. The CDR3 DNA reads as TGTGCCAGTCGGTCCACAACTGGACTAGCGGGGCCCGGTCCCCCCTACAATGAGCAGTTCTTC.

This clonotype was recorded a few times. The genes are TRBV12-3 or TRBV12-4 and TRBJ1-1, with 7 bases aligning to TRBD1. Losses at the gene ends were 5 bases for V and 3 bases for J; bases not matched to a gene: 3. This CDR3 comprises 13 residues. CDR3 amino acids: CASSADRDTEAFF. The DNA for the CDR3 is TGTGCCAGCAGTGCCGACAGGGACACTGAAGCTTTCTTT.

This clonotype was counted a few times. DNA of the CDR3: TGTGCCTGGAGTGTAGGGCAGGTTGCCTACGAGCAGTACTTC. Amino acids: CAWSVGQVAYEQYF. The chain has TRBV30 and TRBJ2-7; no firm D call. CDR1 is GTSNPN and CDR2 is SVGIG in the germline V gene (reference sequence). The CDR3 is made up of 14 amino acids. Trimming pared 0 bases from V and 2 bases from J, leaving 11 bases between.

The genes are TRBV29-1 and TRBJ2-1, with 7 bases identical to TRBD1. The CDR3 has 16 residues. V lost 2 bases to trimming and J lost 3 bases; unmatched junction nucleotides: 10. From germline, CDR1 is SQVTM and CDR2 ANQGSEA. CDR3 coding DNA: TGCAGCGTTGAACCTTTCGGCAGGGGGATCTACAATGAGCAGTTCTTC. Translating it yields CSVEPFGRGIYNEQFF.

This clonotype was recorded a few times. This chain joins TRBV30 and TRBJ2-1, with D maybe TRBD1 (5 bases). The V gene's germline CDR1 is GTSNPN and CDR2 SVGIG (reference sequence). This CDR3 is built from 14 residues. V lost 4 bases to trimming and J lost 5 bases, with 15 bases between them. CDR3 in DNA: TGTGCCTGGACCTGGCCGTTGGACAACAATGAGCAGTTCTTC. Protein: CAWTWPLDNNEQFF.

The gene calls are TRBV6-2 or TRBV6-3 and TRBJ2-1; TRBD1 agrees at 10 bases. The CDR3 extends over 17 amino acids. Germline lookup yields CDR1 MNHEY and CDR2 SVGEGT. Trimming took 2 bases from V and 8 from J; bases not matched to a gene: 12. Here the CDR3 reads CASSYLLPGTGVDEQFF. CDR3 nucleotides: TGTGCCAGCAGTTACCTTTTACCAGGGACAGGGGTCGATGAGCAGTTCTTC.

The V gene is TRBV9, the J gene TRBJ2-2, with TRBD1 matching over 8 bases. The ends lost 3 bases at V and 0 bases at J; junction bases unmatched: 7. Germline CDR1 and CDR2: SGDLS and YYNGEE. This CDR3 spans 17 amino acids. CDR3 protein: CASSASSRGPNTGELFF. DNA of the CDR3: TGTGCCAGCAGCGCCTCATCCAGGGGGCCGAACACCGGGGAGCTGTTTTTT.

This clonotype has a handful of counts. V usage is TRBV7-8 and J usage is TRBJ2-5; 8 nucleotides match TRBD2. The CDR3 runs 16 residues. The junction had 8 bases not matched to a gene; V was cut back by 0 bases and J by 5 bases. From germline, CDR1 is SGHVS and CDR2 FQNEAQ. CDR3 sequence (DNA): TGTGCCAGCAGCTTAGCCCCGGTTTCGGGAGGGGAGACCCAGTACTTC. This sequence encodes CASSLAPVSGGETQYF.

The CDR3 region is CAIRPQQGTDTQYF. CDR3 bases: TGTGCCATCAGACCCCAACAGGGCACAGATACGCAGTATTTT. The V and J genes are TRBV10-3 and TRBJ2-3; maybe TRBD1 (5 bases). Germline CDR1 ENHRY, CDR2 SYGVKD. The V end lost 6 bases, the J end lost 1 base, and 11 bases lay between the germline ends. This CDR3 spans 14 amino acids.

This clonotype has only a few counts. The chain combines TRBV29-1 with TRBJ2-1; D gene ambiguous. CDR3 size: 12 residues. Germline V gene data show CDR1 as SQVTM and CDR2 as ANQGSEA. The germline V and J ends were trimmed by 6 bases and 2 bases, with 8 bases remaining between them. The CDR3: CSVNNPYNEQFF. As DNA, the CDR3 is TGCAGCGTGAATAACCCCTACAATGAGCAGTTCTTC.

V gene TRBV10-2 combines with J gene TRBJ2-1; TRBD1 or TRBD2 may be the D gene (5 bases each). V was shortened by 4 bases and J by 3 bases, with 10 bases between the two germline ends. Germline V gene sequence: CDR1 WSHSY, CDR2 SAAADI. This CDR3 is 14 amino acids long. CDR3 sequence: CASSGGGYYNEQFF. CDR3 sequence (DNA): TGCGCCAGCAGTGGTGGGGGATACTACAATGAGCAGTTCTTC.

This clonotype appeared a few times. The genes are TRBV5-1 and TRBJ2-2, with D possibly matching TRBD2 (5 bases). The ends were cut back, 4 bases at V and 5 bases at J, with 15 bases in the middle. The germline V gene encodes CDR1 SGHRS and CDR2 YFSETQ. The CDR3 sequence is 15 residues long. The CDR3, as DNA: TGCGCCAGCAGCGAGGACGGGCCGGGGACCGGGGAGCTGTTTTTT. This gives the protein CASSEDGPGTGELFF.